The clone carrying this TCR beta chain came up a few times. The antigen is undetermined. Sequencing of DNA taken from cultured CD4+ T cells relied on the Oncomine TCR Beta short-read assay. TCRdb recomputed calls from the PCR reads with MiXCR, one row per CDR3 protein. The sample yields nearly 10,000 distinct CDR3 sequences, around two fifths seen once. The germline CDR1 and CDR2 sequences are LNHDA and SQIVND (reference sequence). This CDR3 has 15 amino acids. V lost 10 bases to trimming and J lost 4 bases; unmatched junction nucleotides: 10. The sample comes from a study of vaccination and CD4 T cells after COVID-19. Treatment given: approximately nine-day PBMC culture with coronavirus spike peptide pools or control peptides (ViraFEST assay). Prior to the COVID-19 pandemic (2011-2018), the unexposed donor's CD4+ T cells were collected.

The TCR sequence derives from a human donor in good health. The source material was CD4+ T cells from blood, cultured in vitro. The chain links TRBV19 to TRBJ2-2; 9 bases match TRBD1. This chain's CDR3 is CATNLGQGVTGELFF. The CDR3 bases are TGTGCCACCAACCTGGGACAGGGTGTCACCGGGGAGCTGTTTTTT.